The rows below give T cell receptor beta chains drawn from one sample of a study of cytomegalovirus exposure and HLA in healthy donors. Data came from immunoSEQ multiplex PCR; TCRdb stores just in-frame clones and leaves some out. Of about 120,000 clones listed, about 68% are singletons. The sequencing input was PBMCs. Source of these receptors: a woman between 40 and 55 years old in good health and CMV-seropositive. The CDR3 runs from the conserved cysteine through the conserved F or W. Fields, in order: V gene, CDR3 length, J gene, CDR3 protein.

v_call: TRBV7-9
cdr3_length: 15
j_call: TRBJ2-7
cdr3_aa: CSSSSDTGGGYEQYF

v_call: TRBV2
cdr3_length: 13
j_call: TRBJ1-1
cdr3_aa: CASSPGENTEAFF

v_call: TRBV6-1
cdr3_length: 13
j_call: TRBJ2-7
cdr3_aa: CASSRDRTYEQYF

v_call: TRBV27
cdr3_length: 15
j_call: TRBJ2-1
cdr3_aa: CASTSRGNPYNEQFF

v_call: TRBV7-2
cdr3_length: 16
j_call: TRBJ1-5
cdr3_aa: CASSPGWGQTNQPQHF

v_call: TRBV5-1
cdr3_length: 15
j_call: TRBJ2-7
cdr3_aa: CASSFTGGISYEQYF

v_call: TRBV2
cdr3_length: 13
j_call: TRBJ2-1
cdr3_aa: CASTPASSYEQFF

v_call: TRBV2
cdr3_length: 14
j_call: TRBJ1-1
cdr3_aa: CASRGQGISTEAFF

v_call: TRBV28
cdr3_length: 12
j_call: TRBJ1-1
cdr3_aa: CASSFRNTEAFF

v_call: TRBV2
cdr3_length: 11
j_call: TRBJ2-5
cdr3_aa: CASSYGETQYF

v_call: TRBV11-2
cdr3_length: 18
j_call: TRBJ1-2
cdr3_aa: CASSLFEPRYEANYGYTF

v_call: TRBV7-7
cdr3_length: 14
j_call: TRBJ2-3
cdr3_aa: CASATGAGTDTQYF

v_call: TRBV4-3
cdr3_length: 16
j_call: TRBJ2-7
cdr3_aa: CASSQDQGVPPYEQYF

v_call: TRBV6-5
cdr3_length: 15
j_call: TRBJ1-2
cdr3_aa: CASSLQGATNYGYTF

v_call: TRBV30
cdr3_length: 16
j_call: TRBJ2-3
cdr3_aa: CAWSEGLSYSTDTQYF

v_call: TRBV5-4
cdr3_length: 15
j_call: TRBJ1-2
cdr3_aa: CASRAGQGIIYGYTF

v_call: TRBV5-1
cdr3_length: 14
j_call: TRBJ2-1
cdr3_aa: CASSFGGSMNEQFF

v_call: TRBV4-3
cdr3_length: 14
j_call: TRBJ2-3
cdr3_aa: CASSRAMSTDTQYF

v_call: TRBV30
cdr3_length: 14
j_call: TRBJ1-6
cdr3_aa: CAWRGGAGNSPLHF

v_call: TRBV5-4
cdr3_length: 16
j_call: TRBJ2-3
cdr3_aa: CASSARTSGITDTQYF

v_call: TRBV7-9
cdr3_length: 14
j_call: TRBJ2-5
cdr3_aa: CASSLDQPGVTQYF

v_call: TRBV4-1
cdr3_length: 15
j_call: TRBJ2-5
cdr3_aa: CASGAGTGRQETQYF

v_call: TRBV9
cdr3_length: 16
j_call: TRBJ2-7
cdr3_aa: CASSEGLVVPIYEQYF

v_call: TRBV6-5
cdr3_length: 15
j_call: TRBJ1-5
cdr3_aa: CASSALYGGNQPQHF

v_call: TRBV7-9
cdr3_length: 14
j_call: TRBJ2-2
cdr3_aa: CASSSGIGGRWVFF

v_call: TRBV9
cdr3_length: 15
j_call: TRBJ2-7
cdr3_aa: CASSVVPSGSFEQYF

v_call: TRBV4-1
cdr3_length: 16
j_call: TRBJ1-1
cdr3_aa: CASSQDLRALLTEAFF

v_call: TRBV5-1
cdr3_length: 15
j_call: TRBJ2-5
cdr3_aa: CASSRSLAGQETQYF

v_call: TRBV7-9
cdr3_length: 15
j_call: TRBJ2-3
cdr3_aa: CASSALAGGPDTQYF

v_call: TRBV18
cdr3_length: 18
j_call: TRBJ1-1
cdr3_aa: CASSPLIGRGQMNTEAFF

v_call: TRBV5-1
cdr3_length: 14
j_call: TRBJ2-5
cdr3_aa: CASSGGQAGETQYF

v_call: TRBV4-1
cdr3_length: 15
j_call: TRBJ2-2
cdr3_aa: CASSQGGGATGELFF

v_call: TRBV6-5
cdr3_length: 15
j_call: TRBJ1-1
cdr3_aa: CASSVWDRGNTEAFF

v_call: TRBV10-3
cdr3_length: 16
j_call: TRBJ1-1
cdr3_aa: CAISESNLEMNTEAFF

v_call: TRBV7-2
cdr3_length: 17
j_call: TRBJ2-1
cdr3_aa: CASSPAGTSGRFHEQFF

v_call: TRBV27
cdr3_length: 15
j_call: TRBJ2-5
cdr3_aa: CASSLAAGGGETQYF

v_call: TRBV6-1
cdr3_length: 13
j_call: TRBJ2-6
cdr3_aa: CANRESGANVLTF

v_call: TRBV11-2
cdr3_length: 15
j_call: TRBJ1-4
cdr3_aa: CASSPRNRGQEKLFF

v_call: TRBV15
cdr3_length: 14
j_call: TRBJ1-3
cdr3_aa: CATSREHSGNTIYF

v_call: TRBV2
cdr3_length: 14
j_call: TRBJ1-1
cdr3_aa: CASSDDRQNTEAFF

v_call: TRBV15
cdr3_length: 15
j_call: TRBJ2-7
cdr3_aa: CATSRAFTGNYEQYF

v_call: TRBV11-2
cdr3_length: 13
j_call: TRBJ2-7
cdr3_aa: CASSWGGADEQYF

v_call: TRBV2
cdr3_length: 12
j_call: TRBJ1-5
cdr3_aa: CASRYSNQPQHF

v_call: TRBV19
cdr3_length: 15
j_call: TRBJ2-3
cdr3_aa: CASSISGRGPDTQYF

v_call: TRBV28
cdr3_length: 14
j_call: TRBJ1-1
cdr3_aa: CASSMAIWNTEAFF

v_call: TRBV4-3
cdr3_length: 15
j_call: TRBJ1-1
cdr3_aa: CASSQVPRGDTEAFF

v_call: TRBV7-2
cdr3_length: 15
j_call: TRBJ1-2
cdr3_aa: CASSLGQGGDYGYTF

v_call: TRBV11-2
cdr3_length: 16
j_call: TRBJ2-7
cdr3_aa: CASSPNPGLAPYEQYF

v_call: TRBV11-2
cdr3_length: 16
j_call: TRBJ1-2
cdr3_aa: CASSLDLQGPNYGYTF